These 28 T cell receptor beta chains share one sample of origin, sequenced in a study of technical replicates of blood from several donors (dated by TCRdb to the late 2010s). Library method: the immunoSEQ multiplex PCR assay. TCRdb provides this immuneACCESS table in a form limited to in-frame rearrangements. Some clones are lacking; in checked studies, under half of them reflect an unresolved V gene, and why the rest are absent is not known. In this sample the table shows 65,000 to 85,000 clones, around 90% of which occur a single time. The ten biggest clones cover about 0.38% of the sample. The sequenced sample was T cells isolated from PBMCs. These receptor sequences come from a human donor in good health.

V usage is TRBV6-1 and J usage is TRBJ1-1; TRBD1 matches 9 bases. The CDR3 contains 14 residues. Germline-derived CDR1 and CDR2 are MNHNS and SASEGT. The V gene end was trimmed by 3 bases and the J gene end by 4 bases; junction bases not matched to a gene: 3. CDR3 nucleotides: TGTGCCAGCAGTGACCGGGACAGGGTCACTGAAGCTTTCTTT. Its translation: CASSDRDRVTEAFF.

The CDR3 region has the DNA TGTGCCAGCAGCTTCCTGTCGAGGTTGAACACTGAAGCTTTCTTT. Amino acid sequence: CASSFLSRLNTEAFF. The V gene is TRBV7-8, the J gene TRBJ1-1, with D hard to call. Germline V lookup: CDR1 SGHVS, CDR2 FQNEAQ. Trimming shortened V by 3 bases and J by 0 bases, and 11 bases separated the two germline ends. The CDR3 runs to 15 residues.

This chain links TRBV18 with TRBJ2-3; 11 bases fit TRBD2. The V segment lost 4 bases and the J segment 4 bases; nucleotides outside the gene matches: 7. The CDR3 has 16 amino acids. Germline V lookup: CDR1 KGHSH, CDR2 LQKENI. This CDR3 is CASSRELAGEPDTQYF. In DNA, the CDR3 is TGTGCCAGCTCACGAGAACTAGCGGGAGAGCCAGATACGCAGTATTTT.

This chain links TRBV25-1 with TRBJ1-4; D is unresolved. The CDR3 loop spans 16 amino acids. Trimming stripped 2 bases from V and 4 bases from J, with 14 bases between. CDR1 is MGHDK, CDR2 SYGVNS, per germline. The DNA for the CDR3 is TGTGCCAGCAGTGAACCCACGCAGTCTTATAATGAAAAACTGTTTTTT. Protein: CASSEPTQSYNEKLFF.

The CDR3 region is CASNQRERVTEAFF. CDR3 nucleotides: TGTGCCAGTAATCAGAGGGAAAGAGTAACTGAAGCTTTCTTT. This rearrangement joins TRBV19 to TRBJ1-1; D gene uncertain. CDR3 length equals 14 residues. CDR1 and CDR2 (germline): LNHDA, SQIVND (reference sequence). Trimming took 7 bases from V and 5 from J, leaving 17 bases between them.

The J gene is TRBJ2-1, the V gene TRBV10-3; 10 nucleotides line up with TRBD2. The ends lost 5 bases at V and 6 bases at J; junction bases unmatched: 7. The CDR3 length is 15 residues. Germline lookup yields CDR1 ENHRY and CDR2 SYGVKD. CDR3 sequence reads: CAISSLAGDGNEQFF. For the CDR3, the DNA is TGTGCCATCAGTTCTCTAGCGGGAGACGGCAATGAGCAGTTCTTC.

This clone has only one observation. The CDR3 spells CASWRGVNNQPQHF. In nucleotides, the CDR3 is TGTGCCAGCTGGCGCGGGGTAAACAATCAGCCCCAGCATTTT. V gene TRBV2 combines with J gene TRBJ1-5; no clear D gene. This CDR3 comprises 14 residues. In germline, CDR1 is SNHLY, CDR2 FYNNEI. The V gene lost 8 bases and the J gene lost 3 bases, with 14 bases spanning the gap.

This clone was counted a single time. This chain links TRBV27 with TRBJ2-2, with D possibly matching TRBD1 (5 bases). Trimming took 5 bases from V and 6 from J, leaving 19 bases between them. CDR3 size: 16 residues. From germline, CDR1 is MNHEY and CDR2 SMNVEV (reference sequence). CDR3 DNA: TGTGCCAGCAGTCCAGAAATTGGACACTGGGCCGGGGAGCTGTTTTTT. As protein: CASSPEIGHWAGELFF.

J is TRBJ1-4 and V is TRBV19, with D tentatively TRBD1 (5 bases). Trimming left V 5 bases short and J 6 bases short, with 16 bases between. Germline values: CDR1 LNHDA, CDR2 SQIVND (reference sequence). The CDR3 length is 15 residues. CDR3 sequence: CASSLNAGTDEKLFF. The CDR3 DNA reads TGTGCCAGTAGTCTCAATGCAGGGACTGATGAAAAACTGTTTTTT.

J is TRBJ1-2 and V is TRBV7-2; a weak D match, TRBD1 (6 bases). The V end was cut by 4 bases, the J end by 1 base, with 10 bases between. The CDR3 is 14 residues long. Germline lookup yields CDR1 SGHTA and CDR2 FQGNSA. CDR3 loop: CASSSRTVNYGYTF. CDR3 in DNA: TGTGCCAGCAGCTCCCGGACAGTTAACTATGGCTACACCTTC.

This CDR3 reads CASSLLGSGANYGYTF. The CDR3, as DNA: TGTGCCAGCAGTTTACTGGGATCAGGGGCGAACTATGGCTACACCTTC. The chain links TRBV27 to TRBJ1-2; D is possibly TRBD1 (6 bases). The CDR3 totals 16 residues. CDR1 MNHEY and CDR2 SMNVEV come from the germline V gene (reference sequence). Trimming cost V 2 bases and J 2 bases, with 15 bases left between them.

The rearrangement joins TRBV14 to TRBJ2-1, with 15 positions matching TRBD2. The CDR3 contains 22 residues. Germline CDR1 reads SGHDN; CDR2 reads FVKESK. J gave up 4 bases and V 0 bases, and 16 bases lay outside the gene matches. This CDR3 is CASSQDRLKGLAGGTWYNEQFF. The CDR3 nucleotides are TGTGCCAGCAGCCAAGATCGACTAAAGGGACTAGCGGGAGGTACGTGGTACAATGAGCAGTTCTTC.

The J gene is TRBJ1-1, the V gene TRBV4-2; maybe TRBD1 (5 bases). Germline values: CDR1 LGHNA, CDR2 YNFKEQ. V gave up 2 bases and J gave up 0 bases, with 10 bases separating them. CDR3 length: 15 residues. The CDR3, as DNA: TGTGCCAGCAGCCAAAAGGCAGGGATGAACACTGAAGCTTTCTTT. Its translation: CASSQKAGMNTEAFF.

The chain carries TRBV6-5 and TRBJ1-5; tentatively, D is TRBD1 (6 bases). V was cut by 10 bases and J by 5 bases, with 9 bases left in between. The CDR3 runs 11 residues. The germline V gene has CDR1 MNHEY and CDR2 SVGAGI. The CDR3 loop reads CAISGDQPQHF. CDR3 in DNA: TGTGCCATATCAGGGGATCAGCCCCAGCATTTT.

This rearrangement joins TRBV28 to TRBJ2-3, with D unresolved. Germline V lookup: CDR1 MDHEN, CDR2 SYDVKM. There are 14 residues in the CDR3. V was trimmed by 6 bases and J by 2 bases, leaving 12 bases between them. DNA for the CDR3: TGTGCCAGCAGGTCTCAGGTGGTCACAGATACGCAGTATTTT. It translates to CASRSQVVTDTQYF.

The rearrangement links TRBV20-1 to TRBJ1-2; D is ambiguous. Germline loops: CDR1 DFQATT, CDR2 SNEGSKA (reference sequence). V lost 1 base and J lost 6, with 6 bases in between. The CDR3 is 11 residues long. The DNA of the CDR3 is TGCAGTGCTAGAGTAGAGGATGGCTACACCTTC. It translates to CSARVEDGYTF.

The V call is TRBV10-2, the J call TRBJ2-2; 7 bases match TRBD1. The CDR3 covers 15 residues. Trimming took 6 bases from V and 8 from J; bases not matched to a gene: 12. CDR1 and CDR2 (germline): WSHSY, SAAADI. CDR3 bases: TGCGCCAGCAGGGTGGCAGGGGGATCGGGGGGGGAGCTGTTTTTT. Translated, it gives CASRVAGGSGGELFF.

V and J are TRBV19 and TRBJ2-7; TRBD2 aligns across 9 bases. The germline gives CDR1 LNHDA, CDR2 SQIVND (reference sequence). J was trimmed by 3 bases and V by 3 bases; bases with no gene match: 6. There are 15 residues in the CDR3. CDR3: CASSIGLAGYYEQYF. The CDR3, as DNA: TGTGCCAGTAGTATCGGCCTAGCGGGATACTACGAGCAGTACTTC.

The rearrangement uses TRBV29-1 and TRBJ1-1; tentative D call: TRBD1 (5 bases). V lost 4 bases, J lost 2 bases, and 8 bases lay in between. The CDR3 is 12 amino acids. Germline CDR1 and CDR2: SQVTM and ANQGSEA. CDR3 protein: CSVGGGNTEAFF. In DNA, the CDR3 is TGCAGCGTTGGGGGGGGAAACACTGAAGCTTTCTTT.

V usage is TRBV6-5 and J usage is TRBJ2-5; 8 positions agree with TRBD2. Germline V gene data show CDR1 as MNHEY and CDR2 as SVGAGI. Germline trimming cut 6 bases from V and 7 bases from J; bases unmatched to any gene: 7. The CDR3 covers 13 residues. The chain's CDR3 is CASSLGLDGTQYF. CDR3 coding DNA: TGTGCCAGCAGCCTGGGACTAGACGGGACCCAGTACTTC.

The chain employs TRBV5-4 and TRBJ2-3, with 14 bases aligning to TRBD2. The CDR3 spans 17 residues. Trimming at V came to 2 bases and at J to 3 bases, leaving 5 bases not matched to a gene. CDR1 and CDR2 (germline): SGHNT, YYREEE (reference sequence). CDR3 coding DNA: TGTGCCAGCAGCTTCGGGGGACTAGCGGGAGTAACAGATACGCAGTATTTT. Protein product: CASSFGGLAGVTDTQYF.

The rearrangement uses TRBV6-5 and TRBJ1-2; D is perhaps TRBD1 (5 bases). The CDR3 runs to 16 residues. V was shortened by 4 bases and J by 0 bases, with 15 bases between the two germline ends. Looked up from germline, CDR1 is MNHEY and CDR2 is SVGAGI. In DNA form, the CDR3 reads TGTGCCAGCAGTTCAACGGGACTCTCCACTAACTATGGCTACACCTTC. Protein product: CASSSTGLSTNYGYTF.

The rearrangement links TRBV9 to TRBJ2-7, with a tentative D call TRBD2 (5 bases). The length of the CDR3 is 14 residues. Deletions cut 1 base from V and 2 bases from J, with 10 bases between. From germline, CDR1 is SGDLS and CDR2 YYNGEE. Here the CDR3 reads CASSVTGNPYEQYF. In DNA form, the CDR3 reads TGTGCCAGCAGCGTAACGGGAAATCCCTACGAGCAGTACTTC. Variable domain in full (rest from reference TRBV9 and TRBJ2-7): DSGVTQTPKHLITATGQRVTLRCSPRSGDLSVYWYQQSLDQGLQFLIQYYNGEERAKGNILERFSAQQFPDLHSELNLSSLELGDSALYFCASSVTGNPYEQYFGPGTRLTVT.

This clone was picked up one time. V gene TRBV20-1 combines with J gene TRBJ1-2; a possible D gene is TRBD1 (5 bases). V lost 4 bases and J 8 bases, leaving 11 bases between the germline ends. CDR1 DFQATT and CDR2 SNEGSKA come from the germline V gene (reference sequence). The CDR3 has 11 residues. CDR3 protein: CSAKGASGYTF. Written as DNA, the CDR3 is TGCAGTGCTAAAGGGGCGTCGGGCTACACCTTC.

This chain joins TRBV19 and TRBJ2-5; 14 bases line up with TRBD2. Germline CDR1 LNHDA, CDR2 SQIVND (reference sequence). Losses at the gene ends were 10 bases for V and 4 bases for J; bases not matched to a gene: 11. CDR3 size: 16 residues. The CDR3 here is CATQQLTSGRGETQYF. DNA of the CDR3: TGTGCCACCCAACAACTGACTAGCGGGAGGGGAGAGACCCAGTACTTC.

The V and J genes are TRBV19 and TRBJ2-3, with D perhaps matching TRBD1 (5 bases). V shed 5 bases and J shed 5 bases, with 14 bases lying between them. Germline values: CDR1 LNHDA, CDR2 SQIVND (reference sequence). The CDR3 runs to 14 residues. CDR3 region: CASSVQGSGDTQYF. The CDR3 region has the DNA TGTGCCAGTAGTGTGCAGGGATCTGGAGATACGCAGTATTTT.

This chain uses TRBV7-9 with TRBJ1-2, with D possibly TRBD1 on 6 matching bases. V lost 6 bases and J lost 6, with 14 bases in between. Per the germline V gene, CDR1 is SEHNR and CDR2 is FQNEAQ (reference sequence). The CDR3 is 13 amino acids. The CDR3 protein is CASRGGPRDGYTF. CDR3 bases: TGTGCCAGCAGAGGGGGACCAAGGGATGGCTACACCTTC.

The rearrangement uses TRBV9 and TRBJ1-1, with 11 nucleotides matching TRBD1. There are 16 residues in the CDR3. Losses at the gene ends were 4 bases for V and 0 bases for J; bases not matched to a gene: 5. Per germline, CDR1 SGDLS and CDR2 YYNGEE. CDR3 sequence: CASSSDRGRVNTEAFF. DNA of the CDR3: TGTGCCAGCAGCTCGGACAGGGGGCGGGTGAACACTGAAGCTTTCTTT.